Listed here are 30 T cell receptor beta chains from one sample, sequenced in a study of cytomegalovirus exposure and HLA in healthy donors. The PCR employed 60 Vbeta primers together with 13 Jbeta primers. This table comes from immunoSEQ multiplex PCR, and its TCRdb copy is limited to in-frame clones, with some not included. Among approximately 130,000 clones listed, about 80% were seen once. The sequenced sample was PBMCs. The receptors were sampled from a man aged 45-65 years in good health and CMV-seronegative.

The chain recombines TRBV2 with TRBJ2-1; 12 bases are a match to TRBD2. V lost 6 bases to trimming and J lost 9 bases; unmatched junction nucleotides: 9. The CDR3 runs to 15 residues. Per the germline V gene, CDR1 is SNHLY and CDR2 is FYNNEI. The CDR3 reads CASRKTSGSNSEQFF. DNA of the CDR3: TGTGCCAGCAGAAAGACTAGCGGGAGTAACAGTGAGCAGTTCTTC.

J is TRBJ1-5 and V is TRBV7-2, with D uncertain. V was pared by 5 bases and J by 2 bases, with 13 bases between. The germline V gene encodes CDR1 SGHTA and CDR2 FQGNSA. There are 15 residues in the CDR3. CDR3 sequence: CASSDLTGGNQPQHF. As DNA, the CDR3 is TGTGCCAGCAGCGATTTAACCGGGGGCAATCAGCCCCAGCATTTT.

V usage is TRBV19 and J usage is TRBJ2-1, with a possible D match to TRBD1 (5 bases). V gave up 5 bases and J gave up 6 bases, with 20 bases separating them. The germline V gene has CDR1 LNHDA and CDR2 SQIVND (reference sequence). This CDR3 is built from 16 residues. Here the CDR3 DNA reads TGTGCCAGTAGTCAGGGTGCTGGGTCCAGAGGCAATGAGCAGTTCTTC. Its translation: CASSQGAGSRGNEQFF. Full variable domain (missing parts from reference TRBV19 and TRBJ2-1): DGGITQSPKYLFRKEGQNVTLSCEQNLNHDAMYWYRQDPGQGLRLIYYSQIVNDFQKGDIAEGYSVSREKKESFPLTVTSAQKNPTAFYLCASSQGAGSRGNEQFFGPGTRLTVL.

The chain couples TRBV7-9 to TRBJ2-5; D not resolved. There are 14 residues in the CDR3. Trimming took 3 bases from V and 5 from J, leaving 13 bases between them. CDR1 and CDR2 from the germline V gene are SEHNR and FQNEAQ (reference sequence). Here the CDR3 DNA reads TGTGCCAGCAGCTTCGCGCACTACACGGAGACCCAGTACTTC. Translated, it gives CASSFAHYTETQYF.

This chain joins TRBV19 and TRBJ1-5, with 10 bases aligning to TRBD1. The J segment lost 8 bases and the V segment lost 8 bases, leaving 12 bases of the junction unmatched. Germline CDR1 LNHDA, CDR2 SQIVND (reference sequence). The CDR3 runs 15 residues. The CDR3 DNA follows: TGTGCCAGTCGTTGGAGGGACAGGGGTACTAAGCCCCAGCATTTT. This gives the protein CASRWRDRGTKPQHF.

The CDR3 spells CASSLTGTYSGRDTGELFF. The CDR3, as DNA: TGTGCCAGCAGCTTGACTGGGACCTATAGCGGGCGAGACACCGGGGAGCTGTTTTTT. The V call is TRBV5-5, the J call TRBJ2-2; TRBD2 matches 7 bases. The CDR3 is made up of 19 amino acids. The germline V gene has CDR1 SGHKS and CDR2 YYEKEE (reference sequence). V was pared by 1 base and J by 3 bases, with 15 bases of the junction left unmatched.

The V gene is TRBV5-1, the J gene TRBJ1-1; maybe TRBD1 (5 bases). Germline V gene data show CDR1 as SGHRS and CDR2 as YFSETQ. V gave up 4 bases and J gave up 1 base, with 14 bases separating them. This CDR3 contains 15 residues. CDR3 region: CASSIGVLTNTEAFF. The CDR3 DNA reads TGCGCCAGCAGCATAGGGGTCCTCACGAACACTGAAGCTTTCTTT.

The genes are TRBV25-1 and TRBJ2-7; maybe TRBD1 (5 bases). Looked up from germline, CDR1 is MGHDK and CDR2 is SYGVNS. The CDR3 is 14 residues long. Trimming pared 6 bases from V and 9 bases from J, leaving 21 bases between. Written as DNA, the CDR3 is TGTGCCAGCAGGAGGACAAACACTCCTACGAGGCAGTACTTC. Encoded protein: CASRRTNTPTRQYF.

The rearrangement links TRBV19 to TRBJ1-4, with TRBD1 matching 7 bases. Unmatched junction bases numbered 12, after V lost 4 bases and J lost 10 bases. Germline values: CDR1 LNHDA, CDR2 SQIVND (reference sequence). The length of the CDR3 is 15 residues. The DNA of the CDR3 is TGTGCCAGTAGTACCCCCGGGACAGAGGTTCGAAAACTGTTTTTT. Protein: CASSTPGTEVRKLFF.

This clone turned up a few times. This chain uses TRBV5-4 with TRBJ2-1; 12 bases are a match to TRBD2. Germline CDR1 reads SGHNT; CDR2 reads YYREEE (reference sequence). This CDR3 is 17 amino acids long. V was clipped by 4 bases and J by 7 bases; unmatched bases: 12. The CDR3 DNA follows: TGTGCCAGCAGCAACCCTACTAGCGGGAGGCGGGTGAATGAGCAGTTCTTC. This translates into CASSNPTSGRRVNEQFF.

The rearrangement joins TRBV7-9 to TRBJ2-5; tentatively, D is TRBD2 (6 bases). Looked up from germline, CDR1 is SEHNR and CDR2 is FQNEAQ (reference sequence). The length of the CDR3 is 16 residues. V lost 7 bases and J 5 bases, leaving 23 bases between the germline ends. The CDR3 bases are TGTGCCAGCACCCCGGAGGGAACTCTCTCTCTCGAGACCCAGTACTTC. Translating it yields CASTPEGTLSLETQYF.

V and J are TRBV5-1 and TRBJ1-1; unclear D gene. V shed 4 bases and J shed 3 bases, with 13 bases lying between them. The CDR3 is made up of 14 amino acids. Germline V gives CDR1 SGHRS, CDR2 YFSETQ. The CDR3 here is CASSGSTGDTEAFF. CDR3 coding DNA: TGCGCCAGCAGCGGCTCGACCGGGGACACTGAAGCTTTCTTT.

This clone has more than one count but fewer than ten. The chain joins TRBV9 to TRBJ1-2; 7 positions agree with TRBD1. CDR1 SGDLS and CDR2 YYNGEE come from the germline V gene. The CDR3 is made up of 13 amino acids. Trimming took 2 bases from V and 7 from J; bases not matched to a gene: 5. For the CDR3, the DNA is TGTGCCAGCAGCGTTGGGGACAGCCTTGGCTACACCTTC. As protein: CASSVGDSLGYTF.

The rearrangement uses TRBV25-1 and TRBJ1-6; TRBD1 is a possible D gene (5 bases). The V gene's germline CDR1 is MGHDK and CDR2 SYGVNS. This CDR3 has 15 residues. The V gene lost 1 base and the J gene lost 9 bases, with 13 bases spanning the gap. As DNA, the CDR3 is TGTGCCAGCAGTGAATTCGGGCGGGGGACTTCACCCCTCCACTTT. It yields the protein CASSEFGRGTSPLHF.

The CDR3 bases are TGTGCCAGCAGCGCCTCAACGGGAGGGGTTGAGCAGTTCTTC. Residues: CASSASTGGVEQFF. This rearrangement joins TRBV9 to TRBJ2-1; TRBD2 agrees at 8 bases. The CDR3 has 14 residues. With V trimmed by 3 bases and J by 9 bases, 8 bases remained unmatched. Germline loops: CDR1 SGDLS, CDR2 YYNGEE.

This clone was seen a handful of times. V gene TRBV10-2 combines with J gene TRBJ1-5, with 7 bases matching TRBD1. This CDR3 spans 13 amino acids. Per the germline V gene, CDR1 is WSHSY and CDR2 is SAAADI. J was trimmed by 2 bases and V by 10 bases; bases with no gene match: 5. The CDR3 region is CATGGQGNQPQHF. The CDR3 bases are TGCGCCACGGGTGGACAGGGCAATCAGCCCCAGCATTTT.

This clone was detected only once. This chain connects TRBV10-3 to TRBJ2-5; 11 bases line up with TRBD1. With 3 bases clipped from V and 4 bases from J, the junction kept 13 bases outside the gene matches. This CDR3 has 18 amino acids. Germline V gene sequence: CDR1 ENHRY, CDR2 SYGVKD. In DNA form, the CDR3 reads TGTGCCATCAGTGAATATACCCGGGACAGGGGGAACGGAGAGACCCAGTACTTC. Translation: CAISEYTRDRGNGETQYF.

The gene calls are TRBV7-9 and TRBJ2-1; 8 bases are a match to TRBD1. Germline CDR1 and CDR2: SEHNR and FQNEAQ (reference sequence). V shed 5 bases, J shed 0 bases, and the junction held 6 bases outside the gene matches. CDR3 size: 16 residues. The CDR3 nucleotides are TGTGCCAGCAGCCCAAACAGGGGGATCTCCTACAATGAGCAGTTCTTC. Encoded protein: CASSPNRGISYNEQFF. The complete variable domain, with remaining parts taken from reference TRBV7-9 and TRBJ2-1, reads DTGVSQNPRHKITKRGQNVTFRCDPISEHNRLYWYRQTLGQGPEFLTYFQNEAQLEKSRLLSDRFSAERPKGSFSTLEIQRTEQGDSAMYLCASSPNRGISYNEQFFGPGTRLTVL.

The V call is TRBV6-6, the J call TRBJ2-5; perhaps TRBD2 as D (6 bases). The CDR3 covers 15 residues. Germline-derived CDR1 and CDR2 are MNHNY and SVGAGI (reference sequence). Trimming took off 0 bases at V and 1 base at J, with 9 bases between the two ends. The CDR3 sequence: CASSYSKGLQETQYF. As DNA, the CDR3 is TGTGCCAGCAGTTACTCGAAGGGACTCCAAGAGACCCAGTACTTC.

This clone was seen only once. This chain links TRBV19 with TRBJ1-1; TRBD1 matches at 7 bases. CDR1 and CDR2 (germline): LNHDA, SQIVND (reference sequence). The CDR3 is 13 amino acids. After removal of 5 bases from V and 4 bases from J, the junction contained 4 bases not matched to a gene. This chain's CDR3 is CASSGGTATEAFF. CDR3 nucleotides: TGTGCCAGTAGTGGAGGGACAGCCACTGAAGCTTTCTTT.

V usage is TRBV6-1 and J usage is TRBJ1-1, with 8 positions matching TRBD1. CDR1 is MNHNS, CDR2 SASEGT, per germline. This CDR3 spans 13 amino acids. Trimming cost V 6 bases and J 6 bases; bases outside gene matches: 6. The CDR3 spells CASRPDRGAEAFF. CDR3 coding DNA: TGTGCCAGCAGGCCCGACAGGGGCGCTGAAGCTTTCTTT.

CDR3 DNA: TGTGCCAGCAGACCGACTGTATATGGCTACACCTTC. Its protein is CASRPTVYGYTF. This chain connects TRBV6-6 to TRBJ1-2; no clear D. The ends were cut back, 6 bases at V and 5 bases at J, with 10 bases in the middle. This CDR3 is built from 12 residues. CDR1 is MNHNY and CDR2 is SVGAGI in the germline V gene (reference sequence).

This clone has just a few counts. The genes are TRBV2 and TRBJ2-1, with 8 nucleotides matching TRBD2. CDR3 size: 17 residues. V gave up 4 bases and J gave up 3 bases; unmatched junction bases: 11. Germline CDR1 reads SNHLY; CDR2 reads FYNNEI. The CDR3 protein is CASSATSGGILYNEQFF. CDR3 coding DNA: TGTGCCAGCAGTGCCACCAGCGGGGGAATCCTCTACAATGAGCAGTTCTTC.

The rearrangement uses TRBV29-1 and TRBJ1-5, with 8 bases aligning to TRBD1. CDR1 is SQVTM and CDR2 is ANQGSEA in the germline V gene. Trimming at V came to 4 bases and at J to 1 base, leaving 9 bases not matched to a gene. This CDR3 spans 16 amino acids. The CDR3 region has the DNA TGCAGCGTTGGGCAGGGGGCCCGCTACAGCAATCAGCCCCAGCATTTT. Amino acids: CSVGQGARYSNQPQHF.

This chain connects TRBV19 to TRBJ1-1; 10 nucleotides line up with TRBD1. CDR3 length: 15 amino acids. V trimming: 5 bases; J trimming: 6 bases; junction bases outside the gene matches: 9. Germline V gene sequence: CDR1 LNHDA, CDR2 SQIVND (reference sequence). CDR3 protein: CASSSTVGTGAEAFF. The CDR3 region has the DNA TGTGCCAGTAGTTCCACCGTTGGGACAGGGGCTGAAGCTTTCTTT. The full variable domain, completed using reference TRBV19 and TRBJ1-1, is DGGITQSPKYLFRKEGQNVTLSCEQNLNHDAMYWYRQDPGQGLRLIYYSQIVNDFQKGDIAEGYSVSREKKESFPLTVTSAQKNPTAFYLCASSSTVGTGAEAFFGQGTRLTVV.

V and J are TRBV6-5 and TRBJ2-7; the match to TRBD1 covers 7 bases. The ends lost 5 bases at V and 5 bases at J; junction bases unmatched: 3. Germline V gene data show CDR1 as MNHEY and CDR2 as SVGAGI. The CDR3 consists of 12 residues. The CDR3 sequence is CASSVTGDEQYF. CDR3 DNA sequence: TGTGCCAGCAGTGTTACAGGGGACGAGCAGTACTTC.

This sequence joins TRBV2 and TRBJ2-3, with 11 bases identical to TRBD2. This CDR3 is built from 14 residues. Germline assignment: CDR1 SNHLY and CDR2 FYNNEI. V shed 11 bases and J 8 bases; nucleotides not matched to a gene: 12. CDR3: CALTSGRAQVTQYF. The CDR3 DNA follows: TGTGCCTTAACTAGCGGGAGAGCTCAAGTTACGCAGTATTTT.

V and J are TRBV19 and TRBJ1-1; 10 bases fit TRBD1. J gave up 1 base and V 4 bases, and 6 bases lay outside the gene matches. The CDR3 is 16 amino acids. Germline V gives CDR1 LNHDA, CDR2 SQIVND (reference sequence). DNA of the CDR3: TGTGCCAGTAGTAGAGGGACAGGGGCGGCGAACACTGAAGCTTTCTTT. Its translation is CASSRGTGAANTEAFF.

CDR3 in amino acids: CAWSPQPSRSSYEQYF. The CDR3 DNA reads TGTGCCTGGAGTCCCCAGCCCAGTCGGAGCTCCTACGAGCAGTACTTC. J is TRBJ2-7 and V is TRBV30; D is unclear. Germline loops: CDR1 GTSNPN, CDR2 SVGIG (reference sequence). Between the trimmed V and J ends, which lost 2 bases and 0 bases, there was a span of 17 bases. The CDR3 extends over 16 amino acids.

This chain uses TRBV14 with TRBJ2-7; 12 bases agree with TRBD2. The J segment lost 1 base and the V segment lost 1 base, leaving 5 bases of the junction unmatched. This CDR3 spans 17 amino acids. Germline V gene data show CDR1 as SGHDN and CDR2 as FVKESK. The CDR3 region is CASSQGLAGVGSYEQYF. The CDR3 bases are TGTGCCAGCAGCCAAGGACTAGCGGGAGTAGGGTCCTACGAGCAGTACTTC.